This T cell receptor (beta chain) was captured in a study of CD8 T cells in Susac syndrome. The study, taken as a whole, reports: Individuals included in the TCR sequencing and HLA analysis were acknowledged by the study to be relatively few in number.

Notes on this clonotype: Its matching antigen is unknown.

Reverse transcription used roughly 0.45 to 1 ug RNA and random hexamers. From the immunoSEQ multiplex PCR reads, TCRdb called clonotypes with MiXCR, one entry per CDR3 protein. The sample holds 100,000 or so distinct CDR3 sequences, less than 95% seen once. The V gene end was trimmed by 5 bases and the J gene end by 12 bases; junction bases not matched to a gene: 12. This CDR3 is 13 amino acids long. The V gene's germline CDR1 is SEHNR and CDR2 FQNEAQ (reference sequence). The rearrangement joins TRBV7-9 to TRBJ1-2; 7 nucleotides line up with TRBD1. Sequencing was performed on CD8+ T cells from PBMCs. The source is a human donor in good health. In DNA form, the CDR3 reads TGTGCCAGCAGCGACCTACAGGGGACGCTTAACACCTTC. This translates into CASSDLQGTLNTF.